This T cell receptor beta chain was recorded in a study of siplizumab effects on memory and regulatory T cells. A word on this clone: What it recognizes is unknown.

The data were produced by immunoSEQ multiplex PCR, yet TCRdb's version contains in-frame clones alone and is incomplete. This sample carries 95,000 to 110,000 clones, about 94% of them seen once, and the ten largest clones take approximately 0.58%. Study outcomes and limitations: Naive T cells apparently outstripped memory cells in diversity and seemed major alloresponse contributors. Treatment with siplizumab left mappable alloreactive CD4+ clones averaging approximately 69% Treg-derived, compared with around 26% in controls. No more than a minor fraction of alloreactive clones could be traced back to unstimulated subsets. No functional test confirmed suppression by proliferating siplizumab-culture Tregs.

Per the germline V gene, CDR1 is MNHNS and CDR2 is SASEGT. V was shortened by 1 base and J by 5 bases, with 5 bases between the two germline ends. CDR3 length equals 12 residues. The V call is TRBV6-1, the J call TRBJ2-5, with D hard to call. This clonotype originated in a human donor in good health. The sequenced sample was Tregs sorted from blood. The CDR3 sequence is CASSEGGETQYF. DNA for the CDR3: TGTGCCAGCAGTGAAGGGGGTGAGACCCAGTACTTC.